This T cell receptor beta chain was sequenced in a study of neurological immune-mediated disorders. There are 15 residues in the CDR3. V was clipped by 4 bases and J by 5 bases, with 17 bases between them. Germline-derived CDR1 and CDR2 are MNHNS and SASEGT. The cDNA was produced through 5'RACE with 10-nucleotide random UMIs. The output of every sequencing run, over 180 million TCR-beta sequences, came from 15-18 subjects. TCRdb ran MiXCR on the 5' RACE reads and lists one entry per CDR3 protein. The sample has over 45,000 distinct CDR3 sequences, about 26% seen once; the top ten hold about 23%. This clonotype was observed a handful of times.

This receptor was obtained from a woman aged 65 to 85 in good health. Sequencing was performed on PBMCs. The chain carries TRBV6-1 and TRBJ2-5, with D perhaps matching TRBD1 or TRBD2 (5 bases each). The CDR3 spells CASSVGTQVGETQYF. The CDR3 region has the DNA TGTGCCAGCAGTGTCGGGACCCAGGTTGGGGAGACCCAGTACTTC.